Presented here are 8 T cell receptor beta chains from one specimen sequenced in a study of identical twins (dated by TCRdb to about 2016). Preparation of the library involved 5' RACE. Sequencing was performed on an Illumina HiSeq 2000. The public reads were reprocessed in TCRdb via fastp at Q25 and MiXCR, keeping in-frame beta chains. For every CDR3 protein sequence, its rows merge into one entry that carries the most common genes and DNA. Recorded for this sample are about 520,000 distinct CDR3 sequences; around 20% of them occurred a single time. Under 0.95% of the sample goes to the ten largest clones. These records were also assigned to another study, of T cells expressing NK-cell markers.

Sequencing input: CD4+ T cells sorted from blood. The source of these receptors is a woman aged 18-35 years in good health.

This rearrangement joins TRBV29-1 to TRBJ1-5; tentative D call: TRBD1 (5 bases). The CDR3 spans 14 residues. Trimming left V 4 bases short and J 0 bases short, with 10 bases between. CDR1 SQVTM and CDR2 ANQGSEA come from the germline V gene. CDR3 in amino acids: CSVVGGNSNQPQHF. CDR3 sequence (DNA): TGCAGCGTTGTGGGGGGTAATAGCAATCAGCCCCAGCATTTT.

This clonotype turned up a few times. The chain carries TRBV12-5 and TRBJ2-3; D not resolved. V was clipped by 6 bases and J by 2 bases, with 30 bases between them. The CDR3 length is 20 residues. Germline CDR1 and CDR2: LGHNT and FRNRAP. CDR3 sequence: CASGYEGPEKPRGSTDTQYF. Here the CDR3 DNA reads TGTGCTAGTGGCTACGAAGGCCCCGAAAAGCCTCGAGGATCCACAGATACGCAGTATTTT.

The rearrangement uses TRBV5-4 and TRBJ1-1, with D tentatively TRBD1 (5 bases). V was shortened by 4 bases and J by 4 bases, with 17 bases between the two germline ends. Germline loops: CDR1 SGHNT, CDR2 YYREEE (reference sequence). This CDR3 has 15 amino acids. CDR3 in amino acids: CASSGGGRGGTEAFF. Written as DNA, the CDR3 is TGTGCCAGCAGCGGGGGGGGACGAGGAGGCACTGAAGCTTTCTTT.

This chain joins TRBV3-1 and TRBJ1-2; D gene uncertain. Germline V gene lookup returns CDR1 LGHDT and CDR2 YNNKEL (reference sequence). V was trimmed by 2 bases and J by 8 bases, leaving 15 bases between them. This CDR3 spans 14 amino acids. The CDR3 sequence: CASSQRIIDGGYTF. The DNA of the CDR3 is TGTGCCAGCAGCCAAAGGATAATTGATGGGGGCTACACCTTC.

The sample holds many counts of this clonotype. The chain joins TRBV12-3 or TRBV12-4 to TRBJ2-2, with D possibly being TRBD2 (5 bases). The germline V and J ends were trimmed by 6 bases and 6 bases, with 8 bases remaining between them. The CDR3 has 12 residues. CDR3 amino acids: CASSLGAGELFF. The CDR3 DNA reads as TGTGCCAGCAGCCTGGGAGCCGGGGAGCTGTTTTTT.

In this sample, this clonotype turned up many times. This chain uses TRBV10-1 with TRBJ1-6, with D unresolved. The germline V gene has CDR1 WNHNN and CDR2 SYGVQD (reference sequence). With 4 bases removed from V and 7 bases from J, the gap between germline ends came to 11 bases. CDR3 length equals 14 residues. CDR3 sequence (DNA): TGCGCCAGCAGTGTTCAGGACGGGAATTCACCCCTCCACTTT. It is translated as CASSVQDGNSPLHF.

This rearrangement joins TRBV5-4 to TRBJ2-2; no definite D call. The CDR3 has 13 amino acids. Trimming stripped 8 bases from V and 6 bases from J, with 14 bases between. Per the germline V gene, CDR1 is SGHNT and CDR2 is YYREEE (reference sequence). DNA for the CDR3: TGTGCCAGGGGCTTTGGCCCACCCGGGGAGCTGTTTTTT. As protein: CARGFGPPGELFF.

CDR3 bases: TGCAGTGCTAGTTACTTGGGAGAGACCCAGTACTTC. Its protein product is CSASYLGETQYF. The rearrangement links TRBV20-1 to TRBJ2-5; no reliable D call. Germline CDR1 DFQATT, CDR2 SNEGSKA (reference sequence). This CDR3 is built from 12 residues. Trimming stripped 3 bases from V and 4 bases from J, with 9 bases between.